This entry features one T cell receptor (beta chain) sequence. It has no known antigen specificity. Qualities for individual bases were not recorded, and no much larger clone is one base off. Other DNA variants within this sample encode the same CDR3. TCRbeta CDR3 regions were amplified from genomic DNA using the immunoSEQ Assay, a bias-controlled multiplex PCR. As for the authors' bioinformatics: The number of nucleated cells in each sample was estimated from the amplification of reference gene primers within the assay. To quantify the absolute abundance of each unique TCRbeta CDR3 rearrangement, sequence reads were collapsed and filtered. For each sample, productive Simpson clonality was calculated by taking the square root of Simpson's diversity index across productive rearrangements. The table was pulled from immuneACCESS by TCRdb, which kept in-frame rearrangements only. Such tables lose some clones; where checked, under half of the loss comes from unresolved V genes, and the rest has no known cause. The DNA gave D and trimming, while V, J and clone size come from that table. Here the sample has over 130,000 clones; around 87% occur a single time. Clones ranked in the top ten supply roughly 4.5% of the sample.

This sample was taken from a study of blood T cell repertoires in COVID-19 (dated by TCRdb to 2020 to 2022). For the wider study: Samples covering the acute and convalescent phases of COVID-19 were provided by collaborators in the United States, Italy and Spain. The material from the prospective study consisted of cDNA or gDNA derived from T cells, B-cell-depleted T cells, or PBMCs. Subjects who had been exposed to COVID-19, were actively infected with it, or had recovered from it provided the deeply sampled blood TCRbeta repertoires that made up the dataset. A freely available public database, intended as a resource for researchers studying the immune response to SARS-CoV-2, is where the repertoires were released. Samples were obtained from the ongoing ImmuneRACE study (first 160 participants) and from 1,254 subjects provided by 6 global collaborators. Sample metadata almost always included a de-identified subject ID, COVID-19 status, age in years and sex. Where HLA class I and class II types were available, the types were taken from metadata supplied by the sample provider, not from assay-based typing. The study at large found these results: Clinical and demographic metadata were provided uncurated, with the amount varying by source and participant.

Sequences ENHRY (CDR1) and SYGVKD (CDR2) are obtained from the germline V gene. V gives up 0 bases and J gives up 1 base, and the segment between their germline ends measures 5 bases. Measured from the cysteine to the phenylalanine, the CDR3 is 14 residues long. Left in the record is the CDR3 DNA by itself, 42 bases read in frame from the first base. Whole blood was collected in K2EDTA tubes by collaborating institutions according to the institutions' own protocols. For TCRbeta analysis, collaborators shipped samples as frozen whole blood, isolated PBMCs, or DNA extracted from either of those sample types.

Input material: peripheral blood. This clonotype originated in a woman between 55 and 75 years old with active or convalescent COVID-19. The rearrangement combines TRBV10-3 with TRBJ2-3; the D segment cannot be called with confidence. CDR3 sequence: CAISESGGTDTQYF. The DNA reads TGTGCCATCAGTGAGTCGGGCGGCACAGATACGCAGTATTTT.